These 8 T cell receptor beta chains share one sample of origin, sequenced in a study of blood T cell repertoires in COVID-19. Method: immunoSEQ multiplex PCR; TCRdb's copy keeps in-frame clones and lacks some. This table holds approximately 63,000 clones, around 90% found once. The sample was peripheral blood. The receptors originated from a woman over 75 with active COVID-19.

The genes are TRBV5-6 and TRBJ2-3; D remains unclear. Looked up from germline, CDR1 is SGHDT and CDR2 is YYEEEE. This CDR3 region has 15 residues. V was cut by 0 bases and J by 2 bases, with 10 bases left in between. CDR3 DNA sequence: TGTGCCAGCAGCTTGGGTCCTCACTCCACAGATACGCAGTATTTT. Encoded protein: CASSLGPHSTDTQYF.

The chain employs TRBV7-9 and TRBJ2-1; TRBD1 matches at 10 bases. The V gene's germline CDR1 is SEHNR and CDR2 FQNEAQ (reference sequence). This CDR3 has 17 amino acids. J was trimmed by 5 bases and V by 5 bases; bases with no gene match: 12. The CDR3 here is CASSVPPGQGFHNEQFF. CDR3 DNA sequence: TGTGCCAGCAGCGTCCCTCCGGGACAGGGGTTCCACAATGAGCAGTTCTTC.

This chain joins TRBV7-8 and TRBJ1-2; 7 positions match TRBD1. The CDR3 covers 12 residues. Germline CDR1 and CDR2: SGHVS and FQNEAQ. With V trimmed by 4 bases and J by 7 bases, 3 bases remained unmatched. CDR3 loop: CASSSTGVGYTF. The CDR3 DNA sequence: TGTGCCAGCAGCTCAACAGGGGTTGGCTACACCTTC.

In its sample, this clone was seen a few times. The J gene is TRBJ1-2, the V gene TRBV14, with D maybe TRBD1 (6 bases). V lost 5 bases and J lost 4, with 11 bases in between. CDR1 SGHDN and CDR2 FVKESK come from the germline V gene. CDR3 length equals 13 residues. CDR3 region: CASSTGSAYGYTF. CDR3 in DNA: TGTGCCAGCAGCACAGGGTCCGCCTATGGCTACACCTTC. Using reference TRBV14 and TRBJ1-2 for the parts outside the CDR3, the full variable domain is EAGVTQFPSHSVIEKGQTVTLRCDPISGHDNLYWYRRVMGKEIKFLLHFVKESKQDESGMPNNRFLAERTGGTYSTLKVQPAELEDSGVYFCASSTGSAYGYTFGSGTRLTVV.

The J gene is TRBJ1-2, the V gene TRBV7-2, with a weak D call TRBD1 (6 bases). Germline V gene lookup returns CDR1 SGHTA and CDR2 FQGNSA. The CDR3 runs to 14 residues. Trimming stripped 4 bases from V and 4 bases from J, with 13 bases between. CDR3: CASSSMGATYGYTF. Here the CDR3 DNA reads TGTGCCAGCAGCTCCATGGGGGCCACCTATGGCTACACCTTC.

CDR3 sequence (DNA): TGTGCCAGCAGCTTCAGGACAGGGCGAACCGGGGAGCTGTTTTTT. This sequence encodes CASSFRTGRTGELFF. The rearrangement joins TRBV5-8 to TRBJ2-2; 8 nucleotides match TRBD1. Germline CDR1 reads SGHTS; CDR2 reads YDEGEE. V shed 2 bases and J 5 bases; nucleotides not matched to a gene: 5. The CDR3 totals 15 residues. The entire variable domain, with the rest obtained from reference TRBV5-8 and TRBJ2-2, is as follows: EAGVTQSPTHLIKTRGQQATLRCSPISGHTSVYWYQQALGLGLQFLLWYDEGEERNRGNFPPRFSGRQFPNYSSELNVNALELEDSALYLCASSFRTGRTGELFFGEGSRLTVL.

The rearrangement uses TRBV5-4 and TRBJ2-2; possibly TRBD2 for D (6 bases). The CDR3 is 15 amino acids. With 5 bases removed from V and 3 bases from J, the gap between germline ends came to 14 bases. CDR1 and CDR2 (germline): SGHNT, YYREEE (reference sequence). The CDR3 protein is CASRAGTDYTGELFF. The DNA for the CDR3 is TGTGCCAGCAGAGCCGGGACTGACTACACCGGGGAGCTGTTTTTT.

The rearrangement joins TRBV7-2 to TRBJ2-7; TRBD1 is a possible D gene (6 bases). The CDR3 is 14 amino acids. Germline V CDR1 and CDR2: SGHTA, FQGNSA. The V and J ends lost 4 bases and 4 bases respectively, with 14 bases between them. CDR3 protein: CASSSRGGGYEQYF. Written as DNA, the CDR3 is TGTGCCAGCAGCTCCCGAGGGGGTGGGTACGAGCAGTACTTC.